The clone carrying this T cell receptor beta chain showed up just once. This entry belongs to a study of blood T cell repertoires in COVID-19. Overall study context: Acute-phase and convalescent COVID-19 samples originated in the United States, Italy and Spain. Sources were T cells, B-cell-depleted T cells, or PBMCs; the material itself was cDNA or gDNA.

The CDR3 runs 17 residues. Germline CDR1 reads MNHEY; CDR2 reads SVGEGT. V was pared by 2 bases and J by 1 base, with 7 bases of the junction left unmatched. Per the study methods: The assay estimated nucleated cells by amplifying reference gene primers. The table came from immunoSEQ multiplex PCR; TCRdb's copy has only in-frame clones and leaves some out. D and trimming come from the DNA, and the V and J calls and clone size come from that table. There are over 100,000 clones in the sample; 85% occur only once, and about a tenth lies in the top ten. Material: peripheral blood. This sequence originates from a man older than 75 with acute or convalescent COVID-19. The rearrangement links TRBV6-2 or TRBV6-3 to TRBJ1-1, with TRBD1 identical over 10 bases. Written as DNA, the CDR3 is TGTGCCAGCAGTTACGCGGGACAGGGGCGTCCGAACACTGAAGCTTTCTTT. It codes for CASSYAGQGRPNTEAFF.